There are a few counts of the clone carrying this T cell receptor (beta chain). The antigen remains unidentified. TCRdb reanalysed the reads using MiXCR and keeps one entry per CDR3 protein. The sample has 250,000 to 350,000 distinct CDR3 sequences; 25% are singletons. The sample comes from a study of T cell repertoires in cytomegalovirus infection. Study-wide background: Indicated by public TCR beta signatures were CMV infection and matching HLA type.

Findings and caveats of the study: CMV-specific HLA-C-restricted TCR beta clonotypes dominated the ex vivo response. Cumulative public TCR beta family frequency identified carriers of CMV plus the relevant HLA.

Sequenced material: PBMCs. This receptor was identified in a human donor in good health (CMV status not recorded). Some clones in this sample may be carry-over from other donors' samples.

The CDR3: CASSPSPSRRDTQYF. DNA of the CDR3: TGTGCCAGCAGCCCTAGCCCTAGCCGAAGGGATACGCAGTATTTT. The rearrangement joins TRBV9 to TRBJ2-3; tentatively, D is TRBD2 (5 bases). Germline CDR1 is SGDLS and CDR2 is YYNGEE. The CDR3 length is 15 residues. V lost 4 bases to trimming and J lost 6 bases, with 18 bases between them.